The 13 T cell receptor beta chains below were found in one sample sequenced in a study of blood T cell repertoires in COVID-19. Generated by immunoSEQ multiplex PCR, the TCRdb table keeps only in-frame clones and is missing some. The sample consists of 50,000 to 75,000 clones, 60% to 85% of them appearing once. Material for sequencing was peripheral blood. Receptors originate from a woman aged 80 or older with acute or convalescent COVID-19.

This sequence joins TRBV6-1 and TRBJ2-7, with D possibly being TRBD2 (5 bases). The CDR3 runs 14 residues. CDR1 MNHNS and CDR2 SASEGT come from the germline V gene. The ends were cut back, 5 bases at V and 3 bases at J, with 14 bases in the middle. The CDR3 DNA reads TGTGCCAGCAGTCCCGCCGGACGGGGCTACGAGCAGTACTTC. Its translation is CASSPAGRGYEQYF.

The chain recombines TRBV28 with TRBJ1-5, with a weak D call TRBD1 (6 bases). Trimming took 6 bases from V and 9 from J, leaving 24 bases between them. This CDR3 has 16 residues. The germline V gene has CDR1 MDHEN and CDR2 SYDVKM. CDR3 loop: CASSSRLTGRIPPQHF. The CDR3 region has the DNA TGTGCCAGCAGCTCCAGGTTGACAGGCCGGATCCCGCCCCAGCATTTT.

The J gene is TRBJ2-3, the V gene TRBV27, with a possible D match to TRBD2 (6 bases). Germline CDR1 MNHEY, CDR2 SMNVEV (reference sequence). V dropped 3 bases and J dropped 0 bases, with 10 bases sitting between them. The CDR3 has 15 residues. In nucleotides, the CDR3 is TGTGCCAGCAGTTTTCGGGGGAGTAGCACAGATACGCAGTATTTT. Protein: CASSFRGSSTDTQYF.

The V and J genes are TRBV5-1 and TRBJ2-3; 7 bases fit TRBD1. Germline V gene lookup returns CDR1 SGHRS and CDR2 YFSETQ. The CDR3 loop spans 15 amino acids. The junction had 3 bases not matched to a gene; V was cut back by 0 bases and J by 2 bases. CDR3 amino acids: CASSLVGQVTDTQYF. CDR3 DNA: TGCGCCAGCAGCTTGGTTGGACAGGTCACAGATACGCAGTATTTT.

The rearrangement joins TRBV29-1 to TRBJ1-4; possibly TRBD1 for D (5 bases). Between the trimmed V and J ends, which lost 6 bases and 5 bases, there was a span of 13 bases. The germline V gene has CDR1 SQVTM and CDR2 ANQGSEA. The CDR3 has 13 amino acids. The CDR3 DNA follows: TGCAGCGTGGCCAGGGACTTGAATGAAAAACTGTTTTTT. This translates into CSVARDLNEKLFF.

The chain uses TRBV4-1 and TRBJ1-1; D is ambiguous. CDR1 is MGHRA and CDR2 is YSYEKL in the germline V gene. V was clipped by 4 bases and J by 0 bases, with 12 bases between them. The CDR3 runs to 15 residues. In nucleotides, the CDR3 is TGCGCCAGCAGCCGGAGCTCCTGGATGAACACTGAAGCTTTCTTT. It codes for CASSRSSWMNTEAFF.

The CDR3 nucleotides read TGTGCCAGCAGTTATTCCCCGTGCCCTGTAACGGACAGGGTATGTTCGGATACTGAAGCTTTCTTT. This encodes CASSYSPCPVTDRVCSDTEAFF. This chain joins TRBV6-7 and TRBJ1-1, with 8 bases matching TRBD1. TRBV6-7 is treated as an ORF (open reading frame) with a function not yet certain. Unmatched junction bases numbered 29, after V lost 3 bases and J lost 5 bases. The CDR3 is 22 residues long.

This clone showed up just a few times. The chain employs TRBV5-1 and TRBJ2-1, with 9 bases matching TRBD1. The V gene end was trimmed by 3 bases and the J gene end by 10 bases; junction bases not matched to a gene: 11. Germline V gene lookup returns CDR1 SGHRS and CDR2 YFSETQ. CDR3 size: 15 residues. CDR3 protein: CASSWEDRGYGEQFF. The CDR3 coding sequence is TGCGCCAGCAGCTGGGAGGACAGGGGATACGGGGAGCAGTTCTTC.

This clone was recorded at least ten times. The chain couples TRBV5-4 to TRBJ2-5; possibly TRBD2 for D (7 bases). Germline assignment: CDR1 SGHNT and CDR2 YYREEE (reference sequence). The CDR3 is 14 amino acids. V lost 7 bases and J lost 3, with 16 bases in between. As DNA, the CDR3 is TGTGCCAGCTCCCCGGGGGGCTCCGAAGAGACCCAGTACTTC. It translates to CASSPGGSEETQYF.

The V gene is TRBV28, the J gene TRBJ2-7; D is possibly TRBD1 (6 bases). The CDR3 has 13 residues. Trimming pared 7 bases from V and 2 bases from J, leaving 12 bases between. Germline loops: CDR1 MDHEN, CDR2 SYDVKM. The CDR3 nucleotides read TGTGCCAGCAATACGGGACATACCTACGAGCAGTACTTC. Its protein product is CASNTGHTYEQYF.

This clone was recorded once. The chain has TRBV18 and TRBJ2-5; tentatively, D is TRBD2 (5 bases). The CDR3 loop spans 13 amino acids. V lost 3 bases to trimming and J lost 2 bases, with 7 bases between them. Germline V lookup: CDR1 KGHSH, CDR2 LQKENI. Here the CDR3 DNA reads TGTGCCAGCTCACCGCGACTACAAGAGACCCAGTACTTC. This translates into CASSPRLQETQYF.

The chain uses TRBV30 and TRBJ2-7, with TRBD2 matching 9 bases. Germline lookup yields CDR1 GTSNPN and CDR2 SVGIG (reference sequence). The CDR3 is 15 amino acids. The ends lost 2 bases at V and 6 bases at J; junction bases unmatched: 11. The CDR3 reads CAWSIPAGGYGEQYF. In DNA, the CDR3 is TGTGCCTGGAGTATACCAGCGGGAGGTTACGGCGAGCAGTACTTC. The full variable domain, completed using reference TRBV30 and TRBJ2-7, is SQTIHQWPATLVQPVGSPLSLECTVEGTSNPNLYWYRQAAGRGLQLLFYSVGIGQISSEVPQNLSASRPQDRQFILSSKKLLLSDSGFYLCAWSIPAGGYGEQYFGPGTRLTVT.

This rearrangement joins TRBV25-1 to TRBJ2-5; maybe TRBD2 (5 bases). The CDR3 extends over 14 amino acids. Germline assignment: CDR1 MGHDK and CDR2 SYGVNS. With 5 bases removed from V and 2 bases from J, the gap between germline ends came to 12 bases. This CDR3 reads CASSSTGGQETQYF. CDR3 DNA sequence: TGTGCCAGCAGTTCCACCGGCGGGCAAGAGACCCAGTACTTC.